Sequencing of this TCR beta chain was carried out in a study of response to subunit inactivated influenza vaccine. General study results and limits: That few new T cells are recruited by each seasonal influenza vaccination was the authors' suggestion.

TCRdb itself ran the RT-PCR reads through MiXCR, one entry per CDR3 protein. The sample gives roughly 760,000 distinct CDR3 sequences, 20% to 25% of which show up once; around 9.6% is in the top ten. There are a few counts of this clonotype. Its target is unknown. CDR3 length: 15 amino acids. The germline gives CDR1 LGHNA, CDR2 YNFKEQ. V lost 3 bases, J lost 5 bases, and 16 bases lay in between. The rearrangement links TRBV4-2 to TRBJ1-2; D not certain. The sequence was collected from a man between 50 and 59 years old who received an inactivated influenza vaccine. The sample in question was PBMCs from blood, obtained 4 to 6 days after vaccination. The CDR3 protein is CASSQDFRTVYGYTF. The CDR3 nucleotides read TGTGCCAGCAGCCAGGATTTTCGGACGGTGTATGGCTACACCTTC.